This T cell receptor (beta chain) was recovered during a study of shared clonotypes between healthy human individuals. This table comes from immunoSEQ multiplex PCR, and its TCRdb copy is limited to in-frame clones, with some not included. The table has about 1.5 million clones, around 97% seen once. After removal of 0 bases from V and 9 bases from J, the junction contained 11 bases not matched to a gene. The length of the CDR3 is 17 residues. Per the germline V gene, CDR1 is SGDLS and CDR2 is YYNGEE. Sequencing input: naive CD4+ T cells sorted from blood. Subset here: CD45RA+ positively selected. This chain joins TRBV9 and TRBJ2-1; 11 nucleotides match TRBD2. This TCR was recovered from a man aged 25-40 years in good health. The CDR3 region has the DNA TGTGCCAGCAGCGTAGGAATTAGCGGGAGGGGACAGGGTGAGCAGTTCTTC. Amino acid sequence: CASSVGISGRGQGEQFF.